The 24 T cell receptor beta chains in this list originate from one sample, sequenced in a study of T cells in Graves' hyperthyroidism and ophthalmopathy. From RNA transcripts, TCR beta CDR3 regions were amplified. In the first-round RT-PCR of the TCR CDR3, the HTBI primer set was used. TCRdb called the multiplex PCR reads again in MiXCR, with one record for every CDR3 protein. This sample carries some 300,000 distinct CDR3 sequences, roughly 19% of them seen once, and the ten largest clones take roughly 39%. Sequencing was carried out using blood. These TCRs come from a man in his forties or fifties with Graves' ophthalmopathy.

This clonotype has at least ten counts. The chain is built from TRBV6-5 and TRBJ2-5, with 11 bases matching TRBD2. CDR3 length: 19 residues. CDR1 is MNHEY and CDR2 is SVGAGI in the germline V gene. The ends lost 0 bases at V and 5 bases at J; junction bases unmatched: 14. In nucleotides, the CDR3 is TGTGCCAGCAGTTACTCCAGGCGAATCGCTAGCGGGAGGTTGGAGACCCAGTACTTC. Translated: CASSYSRRIASGRLETQYF.

This clonotype was found many times. J is TRBJ2-2 and V is TRBV6-1; maybe TRBD2 (5 bases). This CDR3 comprises 13 residues. Deletions cut 6 bases from V and 4 bases from J, with 9 bases between. The germline V gene has CDR1 MNHNS and CDR2 SASEGT. The CDR3, as DNA: TGTGCCAGCAGCTGGACTGTCACCGGGGAGCTGTTTTTT. Its translation: CASSWTVTGELFF.

This clonotype has only one observation. The chain joins TRBV28 to TRBJ2-3, with TRBD1 matching over 7 bases. Germline V gives CDR1 MDHEN, CDR2 SYDVKM. The CDR3 sequence is 11 residues long. V gave up 4 bases and J gave up 8 bases; unmatched junction bases: 0. The chain's CDR3 is CASSSGGTQYF. CDR3 bases: TGTGCCAGCAGTTCAGGGGGTACGCAGTATTTT.

As for this clonotype: This may be a read error, as it is one base from a much larger clone. The V call is TRBV7-3, the J call TRBJ2-5, with 9 nucleotides matching TRBD1. V lost 7 bases and J lost 3; bases outside the gene matches: 6. This CDR3 contains 14 residues. Germline CDR1 SGHTA, CDR2 FQGTGA. CDR3 nucleotides: TGTGCCAGCAACCCCGGACAGGGGAAAGAGACCCAGTACTTC. This gives the protein CASNPGQGKETQYF.

This clonotype was seen at least ten times. The chain uses TRBV28 and TRBJ2-4; no definite D call. V lost 4 bases and J 1 base, leaving 8 bases between the germline ends. The CDR3 contains 14 residues. Germline V gene lookup returns CDR1 MDHEN and CDR2 SYDVKM. CDR3 in amino acids: CASSSDGAKNIQYF. The CDR3 DNA follows: TGTGCCAGCAGTTCCGATGGTGCCAAAAACATTCAGTACTTC.

This rearrangement joins TRBV9 to TRBJ2-3, with 8 positions matching TRBD2. The CDR3 is 18 residues long. The germline V gene encodes CDR1 SGDLS and CDR2 YYNGEE. V shed 3 bases and J 2 bases; nucleotides not matched to a gene: 14. The CDR3 is CASSGKTHGGGNTDTQYF. The CDR3 DNA follows: TGTGCCAGCAGCGGAAAGACCCACGGGGGGGGGAACACAGATACGCAGTATTTT.

This clonotype occurred many times. The V gene is TRBV11-1, the J gene TRBJ2-3; weak D call: TRBD2 (6 bases). This CDR3 region has 14 residues. Germline assignment: CDR1 SGHAT and CDR2 FQDESV (reference sequence). V was cut by 3 bases and J by 1 base, with 8 bases left in between. The CDR3 reads CASSFWGGTDTQYF. The CDR3 DNA sequence: TGTGCCAGCAGCTTCTGGGGGGGCACAGATACGCAGTATTTT.

This clonotype came up many times. The DNA is omitted, as the CDR3 cannot be located on it reliably, and the CDR3 follows TCRdb's listing. The chain employs TRBV28 and TRBJ2-7; the DNA was not compared with TRBD1, the D call given in the table. The CDR3 spans 15 residues, counting both ends. Germline values: CDR1 MDHEN, CDR2 SYDVKM. The CDR3 loop is CASILGQGSSYEQYF.

The chain carries TRBV6-2 or TRBV6-3 and TRBJ2-5; D possibly matches TRBD1 or TRBD2 (5 bases each). This CDR3 contains 15 residues. CDR1 is MNHEY, CDR2 SVGEGT, per germline. The germline V and J ends were trimmed by 5 bases and 0 bases, with 13 bases remaining between them. The CDR3 coding sequence is TGTGCCAGCAGTGAGGGGCAGTCGTACCAAGAGACCCAGTACTTC. It yields the protein CASSEGQSYQETQYF.

V and J are TRBV3-1 and TRBJ1-6, with a weak D call TRBD1 (5 bases). V lost 1 base to trimming and J lost 15 bases, with 16 bases between them. The germline V gene has CDR1 LGHDT and CDR2 YNNKEL (reference sequence). CDR3 length equals 14 residues. The CDR3 sequence is CASSQGRTLGGLHF. Here the CDR3 DNA reads TGTGCCAGCAGCCAAGGACGGACCCTGGGGGGCCTCCACTTT.

The rearrangement uses TRBV27 and TRBJ2-3, with TRBD2 identical over 10 bases. The trim removed 8 bases at V and 4 bases at J, leaving 15 bases unmatched. CDR3 length equals 17 residues. The germline CDR1 and CDR2 sequences are MNHEY and SMNVEV (reference sequence). As DNA, the CDR3 is TGTGCCAGCGCCCGACTAGCGGGTCCCCAAGGCGCAGATACGCAGTATTTT. It yields the protein CASARLAGPQGADTQYF.

V is TRBV11-1 and J is TRBJ1-1; D unresolved. Germline CDR1 SGHAT, CDR2 FQDESV (reference sequence). The CDR3 contains 13 residues. The germline V and J ends were trimmed by 5 bases and 5 bases, with 12 bases remaining between them. The CDR3 spells CASSLNFGTEAFF. The CDR3 nucleotides read TGTGCCAGCAGCCTGAACTTTGGGACTGAAGCTTTCTTT.

This clonotype was counted many times. The chain has TRBV11-1 and TRBJ1-1; D unresolved. The CDR3 is 13 residues long. In germline, CDR1 is SGHAT, CDR2 FQDESV (reference sequence). V lost 5 bases, J lost 1 base, and 8 bases lay in between. The CDR3, as DNA: TGTGCCAGCAGCAAGAGGGCGAACACTGAAGCTTTCTTT. Its protein is CASSKRANTEAFF.

This clonotype was picked up many times. The chain combines TRBV5-1 with TRBJ2-5; 9 nucleotides align to TRBD2. The CDR3 runs to 15 residues. V lost 9 bases, J lost 5 bases, and 14 bases stayed unmatched. CDR1 and CDR2 from the germline V gene are SGHRS and YFSETQ. In nucleotides, the CDR3 is TGCGCCACCTCTCTCGCGGGAGGGCCGGGGGAGACCCAGTACTTC. This codes for CATSLAGGPGETQYF.

This clonotype has only a few counts. This chain uses TRBV28 with TRBJ2-1; 14 bases agree with TRBD2. The CDR3 length is 15 residues. Trimming took 6 bases from V and 9 from J; bases not matched to a gene: 7. Germline V CDR1 and CDR2: MDHEN, SYDVKM. The CDR3 is CASSPGLAGVREQFF. As DNA, the CDR3 is TGTGCCAGCAGCCCGGGACTAGCGGGGGTGCGTGAGCAGTTCTTC.

This clonotype was observed at least ten times. The chain is built from TRBV28 and TRBJ2-7; D uncertain. The germline V and J ends were trimmed by 5 bases and 4 bases, with 15 bases remaining between them. The CDR3 sequence is 14 residues long. Germline CDR1 and CDR2: MDHEN and SYDVKM. CDR3 DNA sequence: TGTGCCAGCAGTCCGACCCCTTGGGCTTACGAGCAGTACTTC. This encodes CASSPTPWAYEQYF.

J is TRBJ1-5 and V is TRBV11-2, with D hard to call. In germline, CDR1 is SGHAT, CDR2 FQNNGV. V was pared by 2 bases and J by 1 base, with 15 bases between. The CDR3 sequence is 17 residues long. The CDR3 nucleotides read TGTGCCAGCAGCTTACCAAAAGGGCAGTTAAGCAATCAGCCCCAGCATTTT. This sequence encodes CASSLPKGQLSNQPQHF.

Here the CDR3 reads CASSFSPEPITDTQYF. CDR3 sequence (DNA): TGTGCCAGCAGCTTCTCGCCGGAACCTATCACAGATACGCAGTATTTT. V is TRBV7-9 and J is TRBJ2-3; D gene ambiguous. Per germline, CDR1 SEHNR and CDR2 FQNEAQ (reference sequence). V was trimmed by 3 bases and J by 2 bases, leaving 15 bases between them. The CDR3 is 16 amino acids.

This chain connects TRBV7-8 to TRBJ2-7, with 12 bases identical to TRBD2. The ends lost 5 bases at V and 9 bases at J; junction bases unmatched: 11. Germline loops: CDR1 SGHVS, CDR2 FQNEAQ. The CDR3 is 15 residues long. The CDR3 loop is CASSPTLAGGPSQYF. CDR3 DNA: TGTGCCAGCAGCCCGACGCTAGCGGGAGGGCCCTCGCAGTACTTC.

The sample holds a few counts of this clonotype. The chain uses TRBV5-1 and TRBJ2-3; TRBD1 agrees at 7 bases. The ends lost 3 bases at V and 11 bases at J; junction bases unmatched: 9. From germline, CDR1 is SGHRS and CDR2 YFSETQ. This CDR3 comprises 13 residues. The CDR3 nucleotides read TGCGCCAGCAGCTCGAACCGGGACAGCGTGCAGTATTTT. As protein: CASSSNRDSVQYF.

This chain connects TRBV7-9 to TRBJ2-1, with a possible D match to TRBD2 (7 bases). The CDR3 consists of 22 residues. The V and J ends lost 0 bases and 3 bases respectively, with 30 bases between them. CDR1 and CDR2 (germline): SEHNR, FQNEAQ (reference sequence). CDR3 protein: CASSLAARGRTAGGRNYNEQFF. The CDR3 nucleotides are TGTGCCAGCAGCTTAGCCGCCCGGGGGCGGACCGCAGGCGGGAGAAACTACAATGAGCAGTTCTTC.

This clonotype has at least ten counts. The chain carries TRBV6-6 and TRBJ2-7; D is tentatively TRBD1 or TRBD2 (6 bases each). V shed 0 bases and J shed 3 bases, with 12 bases lying between them. Germline values: CDR1 MNHNY, CDR2 SVGAGI (reference sequence). The length of the CDR3 is 15 residues. CDR3 coding DNA: TGTGCCAGCAGTTACTCGGGGGGCAGGGACTACGAGCAGTACTTC. As protein: CASSYSGGRDYEQYF.

The J gene is TRBJ2-7, the V gene TRBV29-1; 9 nucleotides agree with TRBD1. V lost 7 bases, J lost 6 bases, and 7 bases stayed unmatched. The CDR3 is made up of 12 amino acids. CDR1 SQVTM and CDR2 ANQGSEA come from the germline V gene. The CDR3 DNA is TGCAGCGGCTACAGGGGGCACGGCGAGCAGTACTTC. Its translation is CSGYRGHGEQYF.

The V call is TRBV7-3, the J call TRBJ2-5; D assignment may be TRBD1 or TRBD2 (5 bases each). CDR1 is SGHTA and CDR2 is FQGTGA in the germline V gene. V lost 5 bases, J lost 3 bases, and 16 bases lay in between. This CDR3 has 15 residues. CDR3 residues: CASSPSHGAEETQYF. CDR3 nucleotide sequence: TGTGCCAGCAGCCCTAGTCACGGGGCCGAAGAGACCCAGTACTTC. The full variable domain, in which reference TRBV7-3 and TRBJ2-5 provide the parts outside the CDR3, is GAGVSQTPSNKVTEKGKYVELRCDPISGHTALYWYRQSLGQGPEFLIYFQGTGAADDSGLPNDRFFAVRPEGSVSTLKIQRTERGDSAVYLCASSPSHGAEETQYFGPGTRLLVL.